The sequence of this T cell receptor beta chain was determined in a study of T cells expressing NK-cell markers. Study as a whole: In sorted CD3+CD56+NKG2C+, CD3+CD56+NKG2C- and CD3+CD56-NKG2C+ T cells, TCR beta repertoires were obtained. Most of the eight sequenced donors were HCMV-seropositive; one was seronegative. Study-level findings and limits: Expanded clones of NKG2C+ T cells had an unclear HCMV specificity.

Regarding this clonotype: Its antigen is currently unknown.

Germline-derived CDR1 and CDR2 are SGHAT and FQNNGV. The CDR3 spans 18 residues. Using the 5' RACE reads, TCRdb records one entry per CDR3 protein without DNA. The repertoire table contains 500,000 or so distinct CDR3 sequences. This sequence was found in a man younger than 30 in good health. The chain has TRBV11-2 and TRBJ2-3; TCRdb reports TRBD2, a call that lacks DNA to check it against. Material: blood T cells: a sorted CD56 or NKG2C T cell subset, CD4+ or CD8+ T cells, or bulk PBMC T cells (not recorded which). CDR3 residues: CASSLVPAGLASTDTQYF.